A single sample gave rise to the 26 T cell receptor beta chains below, sequenced in a study of control samples from healthy donors and cancer patients. The protocol was immunoSEQ multiplex PCR, while the TCRdb copy is restricted to in-frame clones and leaves out a portion. The listing contains approximately 190,000 clones. Specimen: blood. The receptors shown here come from a woman in her twenties or thirties in good health.

The gene calls are TRBV5-8 and TRBJ2-1; no firm D call. CDR1 and CDR2 from the germline V gene are SGHTS and YDEGEE. The ends were cut back, 0 bases at V and 8 bases at J, with 9 bases in the middle. This CDR3 has 13 amino acids. The CDR3 region has the DNA TGTGCCAGCAGCTTGGGACTTCAGGATGAGCAGTTCTTC. Protein: CASSLGLQDEQFF.

V gene TRBV16 combines with J gene TRBJ1-1; 8 nucleotides align to TRBD1. The V gene end was trimmed by 4 bases and the J gene end by 0 bases; junction bases not matched to a gene: 1. Germline values: CDR1 KGHSY, CDR2 FQNENV. The CDR3 length is 14 residues. For the CDR3, the DNA is TGTGCCAGCAGCCTGACAGGGGTGAACACTGAAGCTTTCTTT. Translation: CASSLTGVNTEAFF.

The chain joins TRBV11-1 to TRBJ1-4; D possibly corresponds to TRBD1 (6 bases). CDR3 size: 15 residues. The V gene lost 5 bases and the J gene lost 0 bases, with 10 bases spanning the gap. Germline V lookup: CDR1 SGHAT, CDR2 FQDESV (reference sequence). The CDR3 DNA reads as TGTGCCAGCAGCGAGGACAGTTCAACTAATGAAAAACTGTTTTTT. Its translation is CASSEDSSTNEKLFF.

The chain links TRBV27 to TRBJ2-2; tentative D call: TRBD2 (5 bases). This CDR3 is 15 amino acids long. Germline CDR1 is MNHEY and CDR2 is SMNVEV (reference sequence). The germline V and J ends were trimmed by 5 bases and 7 bases, with 17 bases remaining between them. The CDR3 spells CASSQRSLGSGELFF. CDR3 bases: TGTGCCAGCAGTCAACGTTCGTTAGGGAGCGGGGAGCTGTTTTTT.

The V gene is TRBV27, the J gene TRBJ2-7; D unclear. Germline V CDR1 and CDR2: MNHEY, SMNVEV (reference sequence). The CDR3 contains 15 residues. V was trimmed by 2 bases and J by 2 bases, leaving 13 bases between them. The CDR3, as DNA: TGTGCCAGCAGTTTACGTGGCCCGTCCACCTACGAGCAGTACTTC. It specifies CASSLRGPSTYEQYF.

The genes are TRBV6-5 and TRBJ2-7; 7 bases align to TRBD1. The CDR3 contains 13 residues. From germline, CDR1 is MNHEY and CDR2 SVGAGI. Trimming at V came to 7 bases and at J to 4 bases, leaving 7 bases not matched to a gene. Here the CDR3 DNA reads TGTGCCAGCAATCAGGGCAGGGGGTACGAGCAGTACTTC. This sequence encodes CASNQGRGYEQYF.

This chain connects TRBV11-3 to TRBJ2-7, with D possibly TRBD2 on 5 matching bases. Per the germline V gene, CDR1 is SGHNT and CDR2 is YENEEA. V lost 6 bases and J lost 5, with 20 bases in between. The CDR3 runs to 15 residues. CDR3 sequence reads: CASSFGRRPSNEQYF. CDR3 sequence (DNA): TGTGCCAGCAGTTTCGGACGGAGACCTAGCAACGAGCAGTACTTC.

The chain couples TRBV4-2 to TRBJ1-3, with 8 bases lining up with TRBD1. V was clipped by 1 base and J by 2 bases; unmatched bases: 10. Germline V gene data show CDR1 as LGHNA and CDR2 as YNFKEQ. The CDR3 loop spans 18 amino acids. CDR3 DNA sequence: TGTGCCAGCAGCCAAGTAATCAGGGGCAGGGGGCCTGGAAACACCATATATTTT. Its translation is CASSQVIRGRGPGNTIYF.

The J gene is TRBJ1-1, the V gene TRBV7-9; D ambiguous. Trimming removed 2 bases at V and 6 bases at J, with 16 bases between. CDR1 SEHNR and CDR2 FQNEAQ come from the germline V gene (reference sequence). The length of the CDR3 is 15 residues. This CDR3 is CASSLSVEFNAEAFF. In DNA form, the CDR3 reads TGTGCCAGCAGCTTATCGGTCGAGTTTAATGCTGAAGCTTTCTTT. The whole variable domain, remainder taken from reference TRBV7-9 and TRBJ1-1, is DTGVSQNPRHKITKRGQNVTFRCDPISEHNRLYWYRQTLGQGPEFLTYFQNEAQLEKSRLLSDRFSAERPKGSFSTLEIQRTEQGDSAMYLCASSLSVEFNAEAFFGQGTRLTVV.

This chain joins TRBV6-5 and TRBJ2-7; 7 bases match TRBD1. CDR1 MNHEY and CDR2 SVGAGI come from the germline V gene. V lost 8 bases and J lost 2; bases outside the gene matches: 6. The CDR3 sequence is 13 residues long. The CDR3 spells CASGLGQTYEQYF. Here the CDR3 DNA reads TGTGCCAGCGGTTTGGGACAGACCTACGAGCAGTACTTC.

The chain carries TRBV7-9 and TRBJ2-1; a weak D match, TRBD2 (7 bases). The CDR3 is made up of 14 amino acids. Germline-derived CDR1 and CDR2 are SEHNR and FQNEAQ (reference sequence). With 6 bases removed from V and 2 bases from J, the gap between germline ends came to 11 bases. As DNA, the CDR3 is TGTGCCAGCAGGGGAGGGGGGCCCTACAATGAGCAGTTCTTC. Residues: CASRGGGPYNEQFF. Supplemented by reference TRBV7-9 and TRBJ2-1, the full variable domain reads DTGVSQNPRHKITKRGQNVTFRCDPISEHNRLYWYRQTLGQGPEFLTYFQNEAQLEKSRLLSDRFSAERPKGSFSTLEIQRTEQGDSAMYLCASRGGGPYNEQFFGPGTRLTVL.

V gene TRBV7-2 combines with J gene TRBJ1-1, with D possibly matching TRBD1 (6 bases). The CDR3 spans 15 residues. With 4 bases removed from V and 0 bases from J, the gap between germline ends came to 12 bases. The germline CDR1 and CDR2 sequences are SGHTA and FQGNSA. The chain's CDR3 is CASSSQTGLNTEAFF. DNA of the CDR3: TGTGCCAGCAGCTCTCAGACAGGTTTGAACACTGAAGCTTTCTTT.

The rearrangement joins TRBV5-1 to TRBJ1-1; 9 positions match TRBD1. The CDR3 has 14 residues. Germline V CDR1 and CDR2: SGHRS, YFSETQ. With 6 bases clipped from V and 4 bases from J, the junction kept 7 bases outside the gene matches. The CDR3 DNA reads as TGCGCCAGCACTTCACAGGGGGCCAGCACTGAAGCTTTCTTT. It specifies CASTSQGASTEAFF.

The DNA of the CDR3 is TGTGCCAGCAGCCAAACCCCCGGGACTAGCGGGGCTACGCAGTATTTT. As protein: CASSQTPGTSGATQYF. The gene calls are TRBV4-2 and TRBJ2-3; 13 bases match TRBD2. The trim removed 2 bases at V and 8 bases at J, leaving 7 bases unmatched. CDR3 length: 16 residues. Germline-derived CDR1 and CDR2 are LGHNA and YNFKEQ.

This chain links TRBV28 with TRBJ1-1, with no clear D. The CDR3 loop spans 13 amino acids. The V end lost 6 bases, the J end lost 0 bases, and 8 bases lay between the germline ends. The germline CDR1 and CDR2 sequences are MDHEN and SYDVKM. The DNA for the CDR3 is TGTGCCAGCAGCAACCAGCTGAACACTGAAGCTTTCTTT. Encoded protein: CASSNQLNTEAFF. The variable domain in full, completed from reference TRBV28 and TRBJ1-1, reads DVKVTQSSRYLVKRTGEKVFLECVQDMDHENMFWYRQDPGLGLRLIYFSYDVKMKEKGDIPEGYSVSREKKERFSLILESASTNQTSMYLCASSNQLNTEAFFGQGTRLTVV.

The chain has TRBV7-8 and TRBJ2-3, with D perhaps assigned TRBD1 or TRBD2 (6 bases each). Germline CDR1 reads SGHVS; CDR2 reads FQNEAQ. V was shortened by 5 bases and J by 0 bases, with 18 bases between the two germline ends. CDR3 size: 17 residues. CDR3 in amino acids: CASSLDGGQSSTDTQYF. The CDR3 DNA reads as TGTGCCAGCAGCCTTGACGGGGGCCAGAGTAGCACAGATACGCAGTATTTT.

The chain uses TRBV9 and TRBJ1-1, with D uncertain. The CDR3 runs 14 residues. Germline CDR1 reads SGDLS; CDR2 reads YYNGEE. The V end lost 4 bases, the J end lost 4 bases, and 14 bases lay between the germline ends. The CDR3 here is CASSSTTLGTEAFF. The CDR3 nucleotides read TGTGCCAGCAGCTCCACAACCCTGGGCACTGAAGCTTTCTTT.

This chain links TRBV18 with TRBJ1-3; D gene ambiguous. CDR3 length equals 19 residues. The germline V gene has CDR1 KGHSH and CDR2 LQKENI. Trimming removed 3 bases from V and 0 bases from J, with 21 bases in between. CDR3 nucleotides: TGTGCCAGCTCACCTCTACGGGGTCCTATTTTTGACTCTGGAAACACCATATATTTT. It encodes CASSPLRGPIFDSGNTIYF. Drawing the rest from reference TRBV18 and TRBJ1-3, the complete variable domain is NAGVMQNPRHLVRRRGQEARLRCSPMKGHSHVYWYRQLPEEGLKFMVYLQKENIIDESGMPKERFSAEFPKEGPSILRIQQVVRGDSAAYFCASSPLRGPIFDSGNTIYFGEGSWLTVV.

The chain is built from TRBV6-5 and TRBJ2-7; D possibly uses TRBD1 or TRBD2 (5 bases each). The CDR3 is 15 residues long. With 6 bases removed from V and 4 bases from J, the gap between germline ends came to 19 bases. Germline lookup yields CDR1 MNHEY and CDR2 SVGAGI. Here the CDR3 reads CASSNPGRFLYEQYF. In DNA form, the CDR3 reads TGTGCCAGCAGCAACCCGGGACGCTTCCTTTACGAGCAGTACTTC.

V usage is TRBV3-1 (or the pseudogene TRBV3-2) and J usage is TRBJ1-3, with TRBD1 matching 11 bases. J was trimmed by 0 bases and V by 0 bases; bases with no gene match: 13. The CDR3 spans 21 residues. The germline V gene has CDR1 LGHDT and CDR2 YNNKEL (reference sequence). Here the CDR3 reads CASSQDPVFWTGGLSGNTIYF. CDR3 DNA sequence: TGTGCCAGCAGCCAAGACCCTGTGTTCTGGACAGGGGGCCTCTCTGGAAACACCATATATTTT.

Note on this clone: Different DNA sequences within this sample yield the same CDR3. This chain links TRBV21-1 with TRBJ1-5; TRBD1, the D gene given by the table, was not confirmed from the DNA. TRBV21-1 is a known pseudogene. The CDR3 is made up of 17 amino acids. The DNA of the CDR3 is TGTGCCAGCAGCGGGCAGGGTGTGAGCTATAGCAATCAGCCCCAGCATTTT. Its protein is CASSGQGVSYSNQPQHF.

This chain joins TRBV6-5 and TRBJ1-5, with TRBD1 identical over 8 bases. The CDR3 runs 14 residues. Germline V gives CDR1 MNHEY, CDR2 SVGAGI. V dropped 5 bases and J dropped 5; count of bases not matched to a gene: 5. CDR3 in amino acids: CASSRTGTDQPQHF. The CDR3 DNA sequence: TGTGCCAGCAGTCGGACAGGGACGGATCAGCCCCAGCATTTT.

This rearrangement joins TRBV7-9 to TRBJ2-1; a weak D match, TRBD2 (5 bases). V was shortened by 3 bases and J by 8 bases, with 17 bases between the two germline ends. The CDR3 length is 15 residues. The germline gives CDR1 SEHNR, CDR2 FQNEAQ (reference sequence). CDR3 protein: CASSFRGPTGYEQFF. CDR3 sequence (DNA): TGTGCCAGCAGCTTTCGCGGGCCTACCGGGTATGAGCAGTTCTTC.

The rearrangement links TRBV5-1 to TRBJ2-2, with D perhaps given as TRBD1 or TRBD2 (6 bases each). The CDR3 runs to 15 residues. V lost 6 bases and J lost 3, with 15 bases in between. Germline CDR1 is SGHRS and CDR2 is YFSETQ. The CDR3 coding sequence is TGCGCCAGCACCAATAGGGGGGTAGACACCGGGGAGCTGTTTTTT. It translates to CASTNRGVDTGELFF.

The chain uses TRBV13 and TRBJ2-1, with D unclear. V lost 4 bases and J 4 bases, leaving 11 bases between the germline ends. CDR1 PRHDT and CDR2 FYEKMQ come from the germline V gene (reference sequence). The CDR3 is made up of 14 amino acids. The CDR3 coding sequence is TGTGCCAGCAGCTACGACGGGCGATACAATGAGCAGTTCTTC. Encoded protein: CASSYDGRYNEQFF. The full variable domain, its missing parts supplied by reference TRBV13 and TRBJ2-1, is AAGVIQSPRHLIKEKRETATLKCYPIPRHDTVYWYQQGPGQDPQFLISFYEKMQSDKGSIPDRFSAQQFSDYHSELNMSSLELGDSALYFCASSYDGRYNEQFFGPGTRLTVL.

V gene TRBV28 combines with J gene TRBJ1-2; TRBD1 aligns across 7 bases. The CDR3 consists of 16 residues. CDR1 is MDHEN, CDR2 SYDVKM, per germline. Unmatched junction bases numbered 13, after V lost 7 bases and J lost 2 bases. The CDR3, as DNA: TGTGCCAGCAAGGCTGTAGGGGACAGACTGAACTATGGCTACACCTTC. Translation gives CASKAVGDRLNYGYTF.